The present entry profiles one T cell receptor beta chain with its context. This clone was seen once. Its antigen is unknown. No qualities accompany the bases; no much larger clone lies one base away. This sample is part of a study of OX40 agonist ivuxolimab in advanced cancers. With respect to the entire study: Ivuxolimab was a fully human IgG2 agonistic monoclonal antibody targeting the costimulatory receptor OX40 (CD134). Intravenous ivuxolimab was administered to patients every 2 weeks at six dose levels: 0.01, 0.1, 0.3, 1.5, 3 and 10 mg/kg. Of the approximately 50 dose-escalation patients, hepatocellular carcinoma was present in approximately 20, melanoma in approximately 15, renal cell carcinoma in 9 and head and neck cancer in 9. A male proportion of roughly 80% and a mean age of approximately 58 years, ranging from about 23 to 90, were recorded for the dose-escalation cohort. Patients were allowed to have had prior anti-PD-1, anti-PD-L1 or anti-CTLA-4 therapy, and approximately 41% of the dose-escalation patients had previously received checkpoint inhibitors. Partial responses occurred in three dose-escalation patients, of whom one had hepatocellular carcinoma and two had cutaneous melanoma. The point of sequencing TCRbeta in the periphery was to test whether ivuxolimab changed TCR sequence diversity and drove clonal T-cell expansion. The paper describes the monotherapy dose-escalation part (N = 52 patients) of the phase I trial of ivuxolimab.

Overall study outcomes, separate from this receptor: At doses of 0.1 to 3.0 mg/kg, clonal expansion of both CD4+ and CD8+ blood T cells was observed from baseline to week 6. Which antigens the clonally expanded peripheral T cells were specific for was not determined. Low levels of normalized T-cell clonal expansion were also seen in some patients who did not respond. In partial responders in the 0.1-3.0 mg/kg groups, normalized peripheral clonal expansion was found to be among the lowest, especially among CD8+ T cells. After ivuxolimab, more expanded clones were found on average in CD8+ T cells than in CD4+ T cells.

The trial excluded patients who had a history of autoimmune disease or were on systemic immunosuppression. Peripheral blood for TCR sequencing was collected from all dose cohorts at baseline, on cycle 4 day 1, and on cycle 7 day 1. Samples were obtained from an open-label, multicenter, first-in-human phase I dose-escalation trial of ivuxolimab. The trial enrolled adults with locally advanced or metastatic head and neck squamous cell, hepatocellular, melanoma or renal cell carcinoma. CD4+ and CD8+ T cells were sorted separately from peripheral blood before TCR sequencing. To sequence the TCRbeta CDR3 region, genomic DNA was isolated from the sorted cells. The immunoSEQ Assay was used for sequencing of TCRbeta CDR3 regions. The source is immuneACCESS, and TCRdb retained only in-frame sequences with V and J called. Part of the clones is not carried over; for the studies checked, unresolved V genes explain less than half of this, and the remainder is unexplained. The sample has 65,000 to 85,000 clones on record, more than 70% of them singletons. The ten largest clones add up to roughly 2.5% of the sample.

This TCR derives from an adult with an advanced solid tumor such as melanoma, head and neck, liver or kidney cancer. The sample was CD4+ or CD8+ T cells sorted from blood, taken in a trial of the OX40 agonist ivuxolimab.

The DNA sequence is TGTGCCAGCAGCGGGAACAGGGGCGCCGGAAGGAATTCACCCCTCCACTTT. Translated, this gives CASSGNRGAGRNSPLHF. In this chain, TRBV9 is recombined with TRBJ1-6; a stretch of 7 junction bases matches TRBD1. Clipping removes 3 bases from V and 7 bases from J, with 13 as the unmatched junction base count. The CDR3 has 17 amino acids, counting the end cysteine and phenylalanine. Here the CDR3 DNA is all that survives: 51 bases in frame from base 1. The germline V gene supplies CDR1 SGDLS and CDR2 YYNGEE.